Only one count was recorded for the clone carrying this T cell receptor beta chain. The antigen remains unidentified. The V gene lost 7 bases and the J gene lost 0 bases, with 14 bases spanning the gap. The CDR3 sequence is 15 residues long. CDR1 and CDR2 (germline): MNHEY, SVGAGI. The sample originates from a study of tumor-infiltrating lymphocytes in primary liver carcinoma. Study summary: The study included patients who were men and women aged 30 to 69 years. Stage T1-T3 N0M0 tumors measured about 4 to 10 cm at most.

The study co-extracted DNA and RNA from approximately 20-30 mg of unsorted bulk tissue. Overall study results and limits: Presence in all five tumor regions was observed for only about 7-25% of top clones. Blood fell significantly below tumors in its top-250-clone fraction (p = 0.039).

Researchers generated TCR beta cDNA from about 0.5 ug of total RNA, relying on a constant-region primer. Libraries covering TCR beta were generated through three nested multiplex PCR rounds (using a slightly modified ARM-PCR). Rounds one and two of PCR, each of 10 cycles, were primed with TRBV1-TRBV30 forward primers and a C-beta reverse primer. A single record per CDR3 protein comes from TCRdb applying MiXCR to the multiplex PCR reads. Found here are 60,000 or so distinct CDR3 sequences, just over 70% of them singletons; the top ten hold roughly three fifths. The source is a man aged 35 to 55 with primary liver carcinoma and hepatitis B virus infection. The rearrangement uses TRBV6-5 and TRBJ2-3; a weak D match, TRBD1 (6 bases). The specimen sequenced was liver tumor tissue from sampling region 2. Subset defined: tumor region T2, inferior pole. The chain's CDR3 is CASNQGQTSTDTQYF. The CDR3 DNA reads TGTGCCAGCAACCAAGGACAGACTAGCACAGATACGCAGTATTTT.